What follows are 7 T cell receptor beta chains derived from one specimen sequenced in a study of CD8 T cells in Susac syndrome. The RNA, about 0.45 to 1 ug, was put through reverse transcription using random hexamers. One entry per CDR3 protein results from TCRdb running MiXCR on the immunoSEQ multiplex PCR reads. This sample has about 94,000 distinct CDR3 sequences; about 94% occur once, and the top ten carry about 0.28%. Material for sequencing was CD4+ T cells from PBMCs. The receptor source for this set is a human donor with Susac syndrome.

The gene calls are TRBV20-1 and TRBJ2-5; D remains ambiguous. The CDR3 spans 13 residues. Germline V CDR1 and CDR2: DFQATT, SNEGSKA (reference sequence). The V and J ends lost 5 bases and 2 bases respectively, with 12 bases between them. The CDR3 loop is CSAVEFLQETQYF. CDR3 coding DNA: TGCAGTGCTGTCGAGTTTTTACAAGAGACCCAGTACTTC.

The chain is built from TRBV27 and TRBJ2-1; D remains ambiguous. Germline CDR1 reads MNHEY; CDR2 reads SMNVEV (reference sequence). This CDR3 is 11 amino acids long. V lost 7 bases to trimming and J lost 8 bases, with 9 bases between them. CDR3 sequence reads: CASKGLYEQFF. The CDR3 region has the DNA TGTGCCAGCAAGGGTCTTTATGAGCAGTTCTTC.

The chain links TRBV29-1 to TRBJ2-7; perhaps TRBD1 as D (5 bases). The CDR3 has 13 amino acids. V was shortened by 3 bases and J by 7 bases, with 16 bases between the two germline ends. Germline lookup yields CDR1 SQVTM and CDR2 ANQGSEA. CDR3 region: CSVDLLQGREQYF. As DNA, the CDR3 is TGCAGCGTTGACCTACTCCAGGGTAGAGAGCAGTACTTC.

V and J are TRBV5-1 and TRBJ2-4, with D perhaps given as TRBD1 or TRBD2 (5 bases each). CDR3 size: 14 residues. V lost 9 bases to trimming and J lost 0 bases, with 13 bases between them. The germline V gene encodes CDR1 SGHRS and CDR2 YFSETQ. CDR3 in DNA: TGCGCCAAGAGAGGGGATCTAGCCAAAAACATTCAGTACTTC. Translating gives CAKRGDLAKNIQYF.

The chain carries TRBV20-1 and TRBJ2-5; 12 positions match TRBD2. The ends lost 2 bases at V and 5 bases at J; junction bases unmatched: 9. This CDR3 contains 16 residues. Looked up from germline, CDR1 is DFQATT and CDR2 is SNEGSKA (reference sequence). The CDR3: CSARRALAGGQETQYF. The CDR3 nucleotides read TGCAGTGCTAGAAGAGCCCTAGCGGGGGGGCAGGAGACCCAGTACTTC.

The CDR3 nucleotides are TGTGCCAGCAGCGTAGGGTTCTCTGGTAATTCACCCCTCCACTTT. Its translation: CASSVGFSGNSPLHF. The chain combines TRBV9 with TRBJ1-6; D not resolved. The CDR3 sequence is 15 residues long. Trimming pared 0 bases from V and 6 bases from J, leaving 10 bases between. CDR1 and CDR2 (germline): SGDLS, YYNGEE. Variable domain in full (rest from reference TRBV9 and TRBJ1-6): DSGVTQTPKHLITATGQRVTLRCSPRSGDLSVYWYQQSLDQGLQFLIQYYNGEERAKGNILERFSAQQFPDLHSELNLSSLELGDSALYFCASSVGFSGNSPLHFGNGTRLTVT.

The rearrangement joins TRBV20-1 to TRBJ2-3; maybe TRBD2 (6 bases). The V end was cut by 3 bases, the J end by 1 base, with 11 bases between. Germline V CDR1 and CDR2: DFQATT, SNEGSKA (reference sequence). This CDR3 is built from 14 residues. The CDR3 loop is CSARGGEGTDTQYF. The CDR3 coding sequence is TGCAGTGCTAGGGGCGGGGAGGGCACAGATACGCAGTATTTT.